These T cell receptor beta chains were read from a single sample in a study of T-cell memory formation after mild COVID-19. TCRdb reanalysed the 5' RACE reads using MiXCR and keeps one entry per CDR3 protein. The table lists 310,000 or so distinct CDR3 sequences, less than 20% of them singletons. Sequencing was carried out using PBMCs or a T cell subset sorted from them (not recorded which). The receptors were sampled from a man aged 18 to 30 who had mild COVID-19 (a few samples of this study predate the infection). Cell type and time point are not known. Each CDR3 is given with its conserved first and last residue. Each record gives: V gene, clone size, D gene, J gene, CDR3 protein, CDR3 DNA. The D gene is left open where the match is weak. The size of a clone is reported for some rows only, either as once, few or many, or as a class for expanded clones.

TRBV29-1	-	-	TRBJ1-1	CSVVGRGRAEAFF	TGCAGCGTTGTGGGGCGGGGAAGAGCTGAAGCTTTCTTT
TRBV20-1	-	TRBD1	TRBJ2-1	CSATGTGYNNEQFF	TGCAGTGCCACCGGGACAGGTTATAACAATGAGCAGTTCTTC
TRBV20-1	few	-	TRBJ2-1	CSARGVGVYNEQFF	TGCAGTGCAAGGGGGGTCGGGGTTTACAATGAGCAGTTCTTC
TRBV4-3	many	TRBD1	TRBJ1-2	CASSQDDRGYGYTF	TGCGCCAGCAGCCAAGATGACAGGGGCTATGGCTACACCTTC
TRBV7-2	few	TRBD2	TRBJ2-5	CASSRGLAGGEETQYF	TGTGCCAGCAGCCGGGGACTAGCGGGGGGTGAAGAGACCCAGTACTTC
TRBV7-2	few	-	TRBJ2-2	CASSFSSPMNTGELFF	TGTGCCAGCAGCTTTTCGAGCCCGATGAACACCGGGGAGCTGTTTTTT
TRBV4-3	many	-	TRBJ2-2	CASSQDGYAGELFF	TGCGCCAGCAGCCAAGATGGGTACGCCGGGGAGCTGTTTTTT
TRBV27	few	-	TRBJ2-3	CASSLFSSIGDTQYF	TGTGCCAGCAGTTTATTTTCTAGCATTGGGGATACGCAGTATTTT
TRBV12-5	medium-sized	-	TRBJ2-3	CASGLGPTDTQYF	TGTGCTAGTGGTTTGGGGCCCACAGATACGCAGTATTTT
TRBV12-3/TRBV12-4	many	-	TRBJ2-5	CASSTRRETQYF	TGTGCCAGCAGTACGCGAAGAGAGACCCAGTACTTC
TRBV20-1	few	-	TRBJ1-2	CSAGNNYGYTF	TGCAGTGCTGGCAACAACTATGGCTACACCTTC
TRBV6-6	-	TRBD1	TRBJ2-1	CASSRDRAGEQFF	TGTGCCAGCAGTCGGGACAGGGCGGGAGAGCAGTTCTTC
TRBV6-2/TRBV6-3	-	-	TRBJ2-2	CASSFALGGELFF	TGTGCCAGCAGTTTCGCCCTCGGCGGGGAGCTGTTTTTT
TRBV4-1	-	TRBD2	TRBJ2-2	CASSQEERGAFANTGELFF	TGCGCCAGCAGCCAAGAGGAGCGGGGGGCCTTCGCGAACACCGGGGAGCTGTTTTTT
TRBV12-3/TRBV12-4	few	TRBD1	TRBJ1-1	CASSFNRGTEAFF	TGTGCCAGCAGTTTTAACAGGGGGACTGAAGCTTTCTTT
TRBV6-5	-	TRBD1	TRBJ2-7	CASSSRQGILYEQYF	TGTGCCAGCAGTTCCCGACAGGGGATCCTCTACGAGCAGTACTTC
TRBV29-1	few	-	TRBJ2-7	CSVVLRGSYEQYF	TGCAGCGTTGTTCTCCGGGGATCCTACGAGCAGTACTTC
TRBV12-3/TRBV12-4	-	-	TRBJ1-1	CASRDQIHTEAFF	TGTGCCAGCAGGGACCAAATCCACACTGAAGCTTTCTTT
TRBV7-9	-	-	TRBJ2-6	CASSLSTGANVLTF	TGTGCCAGCAGCCTAAGTACTGGGGCCAACGTCCTGACTTTC
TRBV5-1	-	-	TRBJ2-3	CASSQADSTDTQYF	TGCGCCAGCAGCCAAGCTGACAGCACAGATACGCAGTATTTT
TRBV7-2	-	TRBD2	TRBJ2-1	CASSSQRGGYNEQFF	TGTGCCAGCAGCTCTCAGCGGGGGGGATACAATGAGCAGTTCTTC
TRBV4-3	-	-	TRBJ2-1	CASSQDQGLEQFF	TGCGCCAGCAGCCAAGATCAGGGACTTGAGCAGTTCTTC
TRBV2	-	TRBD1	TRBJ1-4	CASKSLGTANEKLFF	TGTGCCAGCAAAAGCCTCGGGACAGCCAATGAAAAACTGTTTTTT
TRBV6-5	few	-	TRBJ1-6	CASRLGRYNSPLHF	TGTGCCAGCAGACTAGGACGGTATAATTCACCCCTCCACTTT
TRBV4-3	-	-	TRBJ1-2	CASSQDHGDGISWGYTF	TGCGCCAGCAGCCAAGATCACGGGGACGGAATCTCTTGGGGCTACACCTTC
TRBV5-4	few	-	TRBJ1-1	CASSPTGGYTEAFF	TGTGCCAGCAGCCCCACCGGGGGGTACACTGAAGCTTTCTTT
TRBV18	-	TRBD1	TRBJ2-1	CASSVTGGARNEQFF	TGTGCCAGCTCAGTAACAGGGGGCGCGAGGAATGAGCAGTTCTTC
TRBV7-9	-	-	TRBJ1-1	CASSSSEWGHTEAFF	TGTGCCAGCAGCTCAAGTGAGTGGGGGCACACTGAAGCTTTCTTT
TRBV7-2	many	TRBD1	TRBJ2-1	CASSRGPPRGEQFF	TGTGCCAGCAGTAGGGGGCCCCCCAGGGGTGAGCAGTTCTTC
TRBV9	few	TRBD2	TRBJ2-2	CASSVVLAANTGELFF	TGTGCCAGCAGCGTAGTGCTAGCGGCTAACACCGGGGAGCTGTTTTTT
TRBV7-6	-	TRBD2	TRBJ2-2	CASSLVGAGGDTGELFF	TGTGCCAGCAGCTTAGTGGGAGCGGGGGGAGACACCGGGGAGCTGTTTTTT
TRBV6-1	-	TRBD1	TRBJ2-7	CASSPGTGNYEQYF	TGTGCCAGCAGTCCCGGGACAGGGAACTACGAGCAGTACTTC
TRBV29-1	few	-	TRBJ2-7	CSVPKKVGAEEQYF	TGCAGCGTCCCCAAAAAGGTCGGGGCGGAGGAGCAGTACTTC
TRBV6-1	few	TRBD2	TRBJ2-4	CASSEPNGGNIQYF	TGTGCCAGCAGTGAACCTAACGGGGGGAACATTCAGTACTTC
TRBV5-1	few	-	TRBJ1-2	CASSLGWQGGGYTF	TGCGCCAGCAGCTTGGGGTGGCAGGGAGGTGGCTACACCTTC
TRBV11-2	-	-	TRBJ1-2	CASSYRNGHGYTF	TGTGCCAGCAGCTACCGGAACGGGCATGGCTACACCTTC
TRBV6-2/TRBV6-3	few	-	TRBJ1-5	CASSSTGTQPQHF	TGTGCCAGCAGTTCTACAGGAACTCAGCCCCAGCATTTT
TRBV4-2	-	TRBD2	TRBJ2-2	CASSQVSGGAFGELFF	TGTGCCAGCAGCCAAGTTAGCGGGGGGGCTTTCGGGGAGCTGTTTTTT